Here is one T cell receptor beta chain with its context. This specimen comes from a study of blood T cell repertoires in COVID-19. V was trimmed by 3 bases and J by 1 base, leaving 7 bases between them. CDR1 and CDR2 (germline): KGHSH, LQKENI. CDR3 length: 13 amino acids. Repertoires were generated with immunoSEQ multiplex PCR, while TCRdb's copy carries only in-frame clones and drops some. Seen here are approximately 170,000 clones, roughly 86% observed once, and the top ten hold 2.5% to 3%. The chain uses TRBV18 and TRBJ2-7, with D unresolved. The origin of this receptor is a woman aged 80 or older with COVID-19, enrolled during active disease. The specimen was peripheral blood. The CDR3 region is CASSPAFSYEQYF. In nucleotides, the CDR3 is TGTGCCAGCTCACCGGCCTTTTCCTACGAGCAGTACTTC.